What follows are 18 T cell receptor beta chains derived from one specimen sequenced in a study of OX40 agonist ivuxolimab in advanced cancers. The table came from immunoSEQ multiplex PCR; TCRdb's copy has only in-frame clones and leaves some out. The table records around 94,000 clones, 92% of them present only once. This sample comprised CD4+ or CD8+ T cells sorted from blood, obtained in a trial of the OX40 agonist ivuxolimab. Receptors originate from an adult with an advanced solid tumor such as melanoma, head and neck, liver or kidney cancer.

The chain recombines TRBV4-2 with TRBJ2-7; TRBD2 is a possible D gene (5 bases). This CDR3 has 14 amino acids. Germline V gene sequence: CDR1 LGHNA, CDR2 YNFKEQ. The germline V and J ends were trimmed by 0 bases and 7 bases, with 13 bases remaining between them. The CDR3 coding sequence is TGTGCCAGCAGCCAAGAAGCGGTTGCTCCGGAGCAGTACTTC. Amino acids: CASSQEAVAPEQYF.

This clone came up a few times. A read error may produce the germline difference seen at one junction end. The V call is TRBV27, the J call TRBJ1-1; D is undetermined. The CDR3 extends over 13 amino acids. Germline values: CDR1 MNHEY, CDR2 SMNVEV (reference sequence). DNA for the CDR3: TGTGCCAGCAGTTTACGAGGGAACTCTGAAGCTTTCTTT. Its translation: CASSLRGNSEAFF.

The CDR3 loop reads CASSVGAGNTIYF. DNA of the CDR3: TGTGCCAGCAGTGTCGGGGCAGGAAACACCATATATTTT. The genes are TRBV6-5 and TRBJ1-3; TRBD1 might be the D (5 bases). Germline-derived CDR1 and CDR2 are MNHEY and SVGAGI. Trimming cost V 5 bases and J 4 bases, with 9 bases left between them. This CDR3 spans 13 amino acids.

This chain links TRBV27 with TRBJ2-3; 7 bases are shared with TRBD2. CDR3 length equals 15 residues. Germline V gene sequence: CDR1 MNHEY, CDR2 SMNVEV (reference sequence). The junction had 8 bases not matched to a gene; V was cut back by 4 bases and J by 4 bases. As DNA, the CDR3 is TGTGCCAGCAGTTATGTCGGGGGGAGCCCAGATACGCAGTATTTT. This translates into CASSYVGGSPDTQYF.

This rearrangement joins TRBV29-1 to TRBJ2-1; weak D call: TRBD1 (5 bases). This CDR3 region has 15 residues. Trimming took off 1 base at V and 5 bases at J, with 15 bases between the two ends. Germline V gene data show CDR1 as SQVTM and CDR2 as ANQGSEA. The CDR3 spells CSVEGGRSGHNEQFF. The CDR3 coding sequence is TGCAGCGTTGAAGGGGGCAGGTCAGGGCACAATGAGCAGTTCTTC.

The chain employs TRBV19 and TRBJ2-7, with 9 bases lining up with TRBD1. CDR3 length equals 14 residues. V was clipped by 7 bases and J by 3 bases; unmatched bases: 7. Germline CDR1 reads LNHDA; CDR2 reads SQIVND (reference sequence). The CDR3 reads CASTYGTGNYEQYF. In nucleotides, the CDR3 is TGTGCCAGTACCTACGGGACAGGGAACTACGAGCAGTACTTC. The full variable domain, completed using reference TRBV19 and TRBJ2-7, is DGGITQSPKYLFRKEGQNVTLSCEQNLNHDAMYWYRQDPGQGLRLIYYSQIVNDFQKGDIAEGYSVSREKKESFPLTVTSAQKNPTAFYLCASTYGTGNYEQYFGPGTRLTVT.

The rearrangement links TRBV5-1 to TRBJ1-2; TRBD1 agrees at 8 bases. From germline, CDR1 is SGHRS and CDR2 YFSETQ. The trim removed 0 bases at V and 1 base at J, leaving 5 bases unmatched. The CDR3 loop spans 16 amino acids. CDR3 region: CASSLAPGGGNYGYTF. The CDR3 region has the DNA TGCGCCAGCAGCTTGGCGCCAGGGGGCGGTAACTATGGCTACACCTTC.

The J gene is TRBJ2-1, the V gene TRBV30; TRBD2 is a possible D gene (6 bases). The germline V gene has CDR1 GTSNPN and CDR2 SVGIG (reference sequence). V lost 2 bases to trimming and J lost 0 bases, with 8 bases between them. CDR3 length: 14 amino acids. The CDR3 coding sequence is TGTGCCTGGAGTTTAGCGGCCTCCTACAATGAGCAGTTCTTC. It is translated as CAWSLAASYNEQFF.

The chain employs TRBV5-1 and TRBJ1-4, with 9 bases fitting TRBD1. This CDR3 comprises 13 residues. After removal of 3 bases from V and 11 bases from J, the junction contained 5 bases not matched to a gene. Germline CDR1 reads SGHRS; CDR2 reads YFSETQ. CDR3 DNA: TGCGCCAGCAGCTCGACGACAGGGGGGAAACTGTTTTTT. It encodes CASSSTTGGKLFF.

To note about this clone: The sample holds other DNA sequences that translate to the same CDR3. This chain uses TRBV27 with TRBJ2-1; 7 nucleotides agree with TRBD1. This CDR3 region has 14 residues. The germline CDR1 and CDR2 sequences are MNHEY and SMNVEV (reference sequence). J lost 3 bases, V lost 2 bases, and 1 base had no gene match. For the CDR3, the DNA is TGTGCCAGCAGTTTAGCAGGGGGCTACAATGAGCAGTTCTTC. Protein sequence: CASSLAGGYNEQFF.

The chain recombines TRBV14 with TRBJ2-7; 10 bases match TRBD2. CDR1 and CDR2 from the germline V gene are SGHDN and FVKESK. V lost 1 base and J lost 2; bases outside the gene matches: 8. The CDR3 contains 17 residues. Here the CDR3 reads CASSQVPLAGAPYEQYF. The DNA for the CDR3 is TGTGCCAGCAGCCAAGTTCCGCTAGCGGGGGCCCCCTACGAGCAGTACTTC.

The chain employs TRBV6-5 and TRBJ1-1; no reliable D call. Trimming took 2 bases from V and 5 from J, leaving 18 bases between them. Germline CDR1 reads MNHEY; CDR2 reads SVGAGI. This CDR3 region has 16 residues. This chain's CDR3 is CASSYERAKSGTEAFF. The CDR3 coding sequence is TGTGCCAGCAGTTACGAGAGGGCGAAGAGTGGGACTGAAGCTTTCTTT.

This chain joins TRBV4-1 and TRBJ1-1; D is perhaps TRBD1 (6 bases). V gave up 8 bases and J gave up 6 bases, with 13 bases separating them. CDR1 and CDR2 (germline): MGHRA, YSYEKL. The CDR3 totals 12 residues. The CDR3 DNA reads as TGCGCCAGCGTAGGACAGACCCCTGAAGCTTTCTTT. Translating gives CASVGQTPEAFF.

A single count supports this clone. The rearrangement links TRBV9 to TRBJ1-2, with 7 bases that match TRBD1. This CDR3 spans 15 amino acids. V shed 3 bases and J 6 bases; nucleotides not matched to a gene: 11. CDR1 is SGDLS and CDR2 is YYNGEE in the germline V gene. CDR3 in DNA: TGTGCCAGCAGCGCCGGGTGGGGGGGACAGAATGGCTACACCTTC. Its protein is CASSAGWGGQNGYTF. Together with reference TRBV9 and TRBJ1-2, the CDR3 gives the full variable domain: DSGVTQTPKHLITATGQRVTLRCSPRSGDLSVYWYQQSLDQGLQFLIQYYNGEERAKGNILERFSAQQFPDLHSELNLSSLELGDSALYFCASSAGWGGQNGYTFGSGTRLTVV.

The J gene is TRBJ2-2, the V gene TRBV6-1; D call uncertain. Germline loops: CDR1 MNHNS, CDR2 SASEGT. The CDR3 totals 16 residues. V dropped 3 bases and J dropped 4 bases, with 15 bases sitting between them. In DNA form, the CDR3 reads TGTGCCAGCAGTGAGTTTACAAACCCCGCCACCGGGGAGCTGTTTTTT. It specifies CASSEFTNPATGELFF.

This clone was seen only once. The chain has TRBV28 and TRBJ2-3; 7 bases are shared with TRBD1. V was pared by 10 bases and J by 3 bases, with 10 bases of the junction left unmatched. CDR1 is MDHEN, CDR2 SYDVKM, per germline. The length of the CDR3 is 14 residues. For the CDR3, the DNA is TGTGCCACCTCTAAAACAGGGGAAACAGATACGCAGTATTTT. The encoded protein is CATSKTGETDTQYF.

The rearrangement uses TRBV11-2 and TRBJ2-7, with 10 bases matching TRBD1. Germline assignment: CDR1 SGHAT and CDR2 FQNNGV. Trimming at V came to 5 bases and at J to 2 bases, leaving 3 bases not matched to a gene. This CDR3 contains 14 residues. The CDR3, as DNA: TGTGCCAGCAGCGCGGGACAGGGGCCCTACGAGCAGTACTTC. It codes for CASSAGQGPYEQYF.

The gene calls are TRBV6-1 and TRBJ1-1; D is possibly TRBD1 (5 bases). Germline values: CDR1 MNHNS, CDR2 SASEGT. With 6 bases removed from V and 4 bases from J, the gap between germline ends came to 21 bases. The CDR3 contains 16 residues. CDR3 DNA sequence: TGTGCCAGCAGAGAATTTGCCACCCGACAGTTCACTGAAGCTTTCTTT. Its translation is CASREFATRQFTEAFF.